What follows are 23 T cell receptor beta chains derived from one specimen sequenced in a study of T-cell reconstitution after alpha-beta-depleted transplantation in children. Unique molecular identifiers were built into the TCRbeta library. TCRdb itself ran the PCR reads through MiXCR, one entry per CDR3 protein. The profile shows 140,000 to 150,000 distinct CDR3 sequences, roughly 8.8% of them singletons. The input for sequencing was PBMCs, mostly from graft donor cells, taken 180 days after TCRalphabeta/CD19-depleted stem cell transplant. These receptors all stem from a female patient aged 2 to 10 who had a stem cell transplant for congenital amegakaryocytic thrombocytopenia, so the T cells may come from the graft donor.

This clonotype was counted at least ten times. This rearrangement joins TRBV20-1 to TRBJ1-1, with TRBD1 as a possible D gene (5 bases). Trimming pared 3 bases from V and 3 bases from J, leaving 11 bases between. The CDR3 runs 13 residues. Germline CDR1 DFQATT, CDR2 SNEGSKA (reference sequence). This CDR3 reads CSARADTHTEAFF. CDR3 bases: TGCAGTGCTAGGGCGGACACCCACACTGAAGCTTTCTTT.

This clonotype came up many times. This rearrangement joins TRBV12-3 or TRBV12-4 to TRBJ2-7, with D unresolved. Trimming took 3 bases from V and 6 from J, leaving 9 bases between them. The CDR3 runs to 12 residues. The CDR3 bases are TGTGCCAGCAGTTTTATTTGGGGCGAGCAGTACTTC. Translation: CASSFIWGEQYF.

This clonotype was counted at least ten times. The chain combines TRBV5-1 with TRBJ1-2; D perhaps matches TRBD1 (5 bases). This CDR3 has 13 residues. Germline V CDR1 and CDR2: SGHRS, YFSETQ. Trimming removed 0 bases from V and 8 bases from J, with 11 bases in between. DNA of the CDR3: TGCGCCAGCAGCTTGGTTTCAGGGCACGGCTACACCTTC. This encodes CASSLVSGHGYTF.

This clonotype was observed many times. The gene calls are TRBV28 and TRBJ2-1; TRBD1 aligns across 9 bases. CDR1 MDHEN and CDR2 SYDVKM come from the germline V gene. Trimming took 6 bases from V and 3 from J; bases not matched to a gene: 3. The length of the CDR3 is 14 residues. The DNA for the CDR3 is TGTGCCAGCAGCACAGGGGGCTTCTACAATGAGCAGTTCTTC. Translation: CASSTGGFYNEQFF.

At least ten counts were recorded for this clonotype. The CDR3 sequence is CSARVAGGPNGELFF. CDR3 nucleotide sequence: TGCAGTGCTAGAGTAGCGGGGGGGCCAAACGGGGAGCTGTTTTTT. The gene calls are TRBV20-1 and TRBJ2-2; 11 nucleotides line up with TRBD2. The CDR3 covers 15 residues. Germline loops: CDR1 DFQATT, CDR2 SNEGSKA (reference sequence). Trimming removed 1 base from V and 7 bases from J; junction bases left unmatched: 5.

This clonotype was seen a handful of times. This chain uses TRBV20-1 with TRBJ2-5; D is possibly TRBD1 (6 bases). The V end lost 3 bases, the J end lost 2 bases, and 10 bases lay between the germline ends. Germline V gives CDR1 DFQATT, CDR2 SNEGSKA (reference sequence). The CDR3 has 13 amino acids. The CDR3 is CSASRTAQETQYF. The DNA for the CDR3 is TGCAGTGCTAGCCGGACAGCTCAAGAGACCCAGTACTTC.

This clonotype was seen at least ten times. The V gene is TRBV7-2, the J gene TRBJ2-7, with D possibly being TRBD1 or TRBD2 (6 bases each). The ends were cut back, 1 base at V and 0 bases at J, with 13 bases in the middle. The CDR3 has 16 residues. Looked up from germline, CDR1 is SGHTA and CDR2 is FQGNSA. CDR3: CASSLGGALSSYEQYF. The CDR3 DNA sequence: TGTGCCAGCAGCTTAGGGGGGGCACTAAGCTCCTACGAGCAGTACTTC. Looking up the rest from reference TRBV7-2 and TRBJ2-7 gives the full variable domain: GAGVSQSPSNKVTEKGKDVELRCDPISGHTALYWYRQSLGQGLEFLIYFQGNSAPDKSGLPSDRFSAERTGGSVSTLTIQRTQQEDSAVYLCASSLGGALSSYEQYFGPGTRLTVT.

This clonotype appeared a few times. The genes are TRBV3-1 and TRBJ1-1; D may be TRBD1 (6 bases). The germline gives CDR1 LGHDT, CDR2 YNNKEL (reference sequence). V shed 6 bases and J shed 5 bases, with 19 bases lying between them. The CDR3 covers 15 residues. CDR3 DNA sequence: TGTGCCAGCAGTCCCTTGGGGGGCAGTGGGACTGAAGCTTTCTTT. This encodes CASSPLGGSGTEAFF.

This clonotype appeared once. A much larger clone lies one base from this, so it may be a read error. The conserved final phenylalanine or tryptophan is absent from the CDR3, which likely points to a read error. The chain has TRBV27 and TRBJ2-1; D may be TRBD2 (5 bases). The V end was cut by 4 bases, the J end by 8 bases, with 9 bases between. Germline CDR1 MNHEY, CDR2 SMNVEV (reference sequence). The CDR3 extends over 12 amino acids. CDR3 in DNA: TGTGCCAGCAGTTCACTAGGTGATGAGCAGTTCTCC. It codes for CASSSLGDEQFS.

The chain couples TRBV6-2 or TRBV6-3 to TRBJ2-4; TRBD2 matches 14 bases. Unmatched junction bases numbered 10, after V lost 6 bases and J lost 0 bases. The CDR3 sequence is 19 residues long. Germline values: CDR1 MNHEY, CDR2 SVGEGT. CDR3 amino acids: CASSRWGLAGDLAKNIQYF. DNA of the CDR3: TGTGCCAGCAGCCGATGGGGACTAGCGGGAGACCTAGCCAAAAACATTCAGTACTTC.

This clonotype appeared a single time. With a much larger clone just one base away, this may be a read error. V usage is TRBV3-1 and J usage is TRBJ1-4; perhaps TRBD1 as D (6 bases). V lost 0 bases to trimming and J lost 7 bases, with 12 bases between them. Germline V lookup: CDR1 LGHDT, CDR2 YNNKEL (reference sequence). The length of the CDR3 is 15 residues. The chain's CDR3 is CASSQDGQNPEKLFF. For the CDR3, the DNA is TGTGCCAGCAGCCAAGATGGACAGAACCCTGAAAAACTGTTTTTT. Drawing the rest from reference TRBV3-1 and TRBJ1-4, the complete variable domain is DTAVSQTPKYLVTQMGNDKSIKCEQNLGHDTMYWYKQDSKKFLKIMFSYNNKELIINETVPNRFSPKSPDKAHLNLHINSLELGDSAVYFCASSQDGQNPEKLFFGSGTQLSVL.

There are many counts of this clonotype. The DNA of the CDR3 is TGCGCCAGCAGCCGCGCAAACACCGGGGAGCTGTTTTTT. Its protein is CASSRANTGELFF. V and J are TRBV5-1 and TRBJ2-2; D call uncertain. V shed 4 bases and J shed 2 bases, with 6 bases lying between them. This CDR3 contains 13 residues. Germline V gene data show CDR1 as SGHRS and CDR2 as YFSETQ.

With respect to this clonotype: This may come from a read error, since a much larger clone is one base off. The chain is built from TRBV7-9 and TRBJ1-1, with unresolved D. Germline-derived CDR1 and CDR2 are SEHNR and FQNEAQ (reference sequence). This CDR3 comprises 12 residues. CDR3 in DNA: TGTGCCAGCAGCTGGTCCGACACTCAAGCTTTCTTT. Translation gives CASSWSDTQAFF.

J is TRBJ1-5 and V is TRBV19, with D possibly being TRBD1 (5 bases). CDR3 length: 10 residues. V was clipped by 10 bases and J by 6 bases, with 7 bases between them. Looked up from germline, CDR1 is LNHDA and CDR2 is SQIVND (reference sequence). CDR3 region: CATDSQPQHF. In nucleotides, the CDR3 is TGTGCCACCGACAGTCAGCCCCAGCATTTT. The entire variable domain, with the rest obtained from reference TRBV19 and TRBJ1-5, is as follows: DGGITQSPKYLFRKEGQNVTLSCEQNLNHDAMYWYRQDPGQGLRLIYYSQIVNDFQKGDIAEGYSVSREKKESFPLTVTSAQKNPTAFYLCATDSQPQHFGDGTRLSIL.

This clonotype was seen repeatedly, ten times or more. The V and J genes are TRBV20-1 and TRBJ2-3, with D hard to call. Germline V CDR1 and CDR2: DFQATT, SNEGSKA (reference sequence). The CDR3 covers 12 residues. This chain's CDR3 is CSVPPHTDTQYF. In nucleotides, the CDR3 is TGCAGCGTACCTCCCCACACAGATACGCAGTATTTT.

The rearrangement uses TRBV5-1 and TRBJ1-1; D not certain. CDR1 is SGHRS and CDR2 is YFSETQ in the germline V gene. Trimming pared 0 bases from V and 0 bases from J, leaving 6 bases between. This CDR3 contains 14 residues. This CDR3 is CASSLDAVNTEAFF. The CDR3 bases are TGCGCCAGCAGCTTGGACGCGGTGAACACTGAAGCTTTCTTT.

This clonotype was observed at least ten times. The genes are TRBV7-8 and TRBJ1-5; weak D call: TRBD1 (6 bases). The germline CDR1 and CDR2 sequences are SGHVS and FQNEAQ. V gave up 5 bases and J gave up 0 bases, with 14 bases separating them. This CDR3 is built from 16 residues. CDR3 sequence reads: CASSAEGGRSNQPQHF. CDR3 bases: TGTGCCAGCAGCGCAGAGGGGGGACGTAGCAATCAGCCCCAGCATTTT. Combining the CDR3 with reference TRBV7-8 and TRBJ1-5 gives the whole variable domain GAGVSQSPRYKVAKRGQDVALRCDPISGHVSLFWYQQALGQGPEFLTYFQNEAQLDKSGLPSDRFFAERPEGSVSTLKIQRTQQEDSAVYLCASSAEGGRSNQPQHFGDGTRLSIL.

The sample holds many counts of this clonotype. The V gene is TRBV27, the J gene TRBJ2-3; no reliable D call. The CDR3 totals 14 residues. The V end lost 7 bases, the J end lost 0 bases, and 11 bases lay between the germline ends. Germline V gene sequence: CDR1 MNHEY, CDR2 SMNVEV (reference sequence). For the CDR3, the DNA is TGTGCCAGCAAAGACATCCCTAGCACAGATACGCAGTATTTT. The encoded protein is CASKDIPSTDTQYF.

This clonotype was seen repeatedly, ten times or more. The chain carries TRBV10-3 and TRBJ2-3, with a possible D match to TRBD1 (5 bases). This CDR3 is 15 amino acids long. Trimming left V 3 bases short and J 0 bases short, with 10 bases between. CDR1 and CDR2 from the germline V gene are ENHRY and SYGVKD. CDR3 in amino acids: CAISDDSDSTDTQYF. The CDR3 region has the DNA TGTGCCATCAGTGATGACAGCGACAGCACAGATACGCAGTATTTT.

This clonotype was seen at least ten times. The chain recombines TRBV7-8 with TRBJ1-4; D is uncertain. CDR3 length equals 14 residues. V was pared by 5 bases and J by 2 bases, with 9 bases between. Germline-derived CDR1 and CDR2 are SGHVS and FQNEAQ. CDR3 loop: CASSRGNTNEKLFF. The CDR3 region has the DNA TGTGCCAGCAGCCGCGGGAACACTAATGAAAAACTGTTTTTT.

This clonotype occurred many times. The rearrangement links TRBV5-1 to TRBJ2-2, with unresolved D. The CDR3 spans 14 residues. Germline V CDR1 and CDR2: SGHRS, YFSETQ. V shed 1 base and J shed 2 bases, with 6 bases lying between them. The CDR3 DNA reads as TGCGCCAGCAGCTTGCTCAGTAACACCGGGGAGCTGTTTTTT. Amino acid sequence: CASSLLSNTGELFF. The whole variable domain, remainder taken from reference TRBV5-1 and TRBJ2-2, is KAGVTQTPRYLIKTRGQQVTLSCSPISGHRSVSWYQQTPGQGLQFLFEYFSETQRNKGNFPGRFSGRQFSNSRSEMNVSTLELGDSALYLCASSLLSNTGELFFGEGSRLTVL.

On this clonotype: This could be a read error, since a much larger clone is one nucleotide away. This chain connects TRBV9 to TRBJ2-1; 12 bases are a match to TRBD1. The germline CDR1 and CDR2 sequences are SGDLS and YYNGEE. This CDR3 region has 19 residues. Unmatched junction bases numbered 17, after V lost 4 bases and J lost 6 bases. Here the CDR3 DNA reads TGTGCCAGCAGCCCCAAGTGGGGACAGGGGGCGACGTGGGGCAATGAGCAGTTCTTC. Encoded protein: CASSPKWGQGATWGNEQFF.

There are many counts of this clonotype. V usage is TRBV5-1 and J usage is TRBJ2-1; D not resolved. This CDR3 region has 15 residues. Looked up from germline, CDR1 is SGHRS and CDR2 is YFSETQ. V was cut by 3 bases and J by 0 bases, with 10 bases left in between. The CDR3 here is CASSSLDSSYNEQFF. The CDR3, as DNA: TGCGCCAGCAGCTCCTTAGATAGCTCCTACAATGAGCAGTTCTTC.